This T cell receptor (beta chain) was sequenced for a study of shared clonotypes between healthy human individuals (TCRdb year 2020). Some background on the complete study: A couple of women and a few men aged 18 to 49 years were included in the cohort. For each donor, CD4 naive and CD4 memory were each run on three plates, CD8 naive on two plates, and CD8 memory on one plate. The study deeply sequenced blood TCR repertoires of five healthy adults to estimate repertoire size and the extent of clonotype sharing between individuals. Per donor, leukapheresis produced somewhere between about 0.94 and 9 billion PBMCs. Different laboratories and diverse techniques were used to prepare libraries and sequence TCR repertoires, to increase sequencing depth and limit assay-specific biases.

The paper as a whole reports these results and caveats: Compared with non-shared clonotypes, the clonotypes found in all four sorted-subset donors had higher generation probabilities. The genetic and exposure-history diversity represented was limited by the small number of donors. About 4.5% of naive CD4, 3.5% of naive CD8, approximately 2% of memory CD4, and approximately 0.39% of memory CD8 clonotypes were shared across a few donors. Sampling was restricted to blood, and TCR repertoires in tissue are likely to differ from TCR repertoires in blood. Even with the large sequencing depth, rarefaction of the sorted-subset datasets indicated that sequencing was incomplete. Pairwise subsampling led to the expectation that sequencing depth would affect the degree of clonotype sharing among donors. Larger estimated clonotype richness was generally found for naive subsets than for memory subsets.

The germline ends are 20 bases apart after V is trimmed by 5 bases and J by 0 bases. From the cysteine through the phenylalanine, the CDR3 covers 18 amino acids. CDR3 DNA only is kept here, 54 bases in frame from base 1. CDR1 and CDR2 were assigned from the germline V gene as SGHVS and FQNEAQ. As regards this clone: No antigen is known for it. No much larger clone exists at a distance of one base, and base qualities are not known.

Donors were healthy HIV-negative adults with no recently reported acute infections or vaccinations. All donors were Caucasian adults living in Nashville, Tennessee, USA. Magnetic negative selection was used to enrich CD4+ T cells, after which naive cells were positively selected on CD45RA and the negative fraction became the memory subset. Blood was obtained by leukapheresis, after which PBMCs were separated by Ficoll-Histopaque density gradient centrifugation and cryopreserved in liquid nitrogen vapor phase. Purity and quantity of every magnetically sorted T cell population were checked by analytical flow cytometry. Genomic DNA was isolated from each sorted fraction and quantified by UV absorbance on a Nanodrop 2000c. Using the deep immunoSEQ assay, TCR CDR3 regions were amplified from genomic DNA by multiplex PCR. For each cell subset, the extracted genomic DNA was distributed evenly across all wells of several immunoSEQ 96-well plates, and each plate served as one replicate. For sorted subsets, around 200 ng genomic DNA, equal to 30,000 or so T cell genomes, was loaded into each replicate PCR. The purified libraries were quantified using a Qubit 3.0 fluorometer, sized with a Bioanalyzer 2100, and then quantified again using the KAPA Library Quantification kit. Each immunoSEQ 96-well plate was sequenced on its own single-read 150-cycle Illumina NextSeq 550 flow cell. The published analysis was carried out like this. The immunoSEQ output contained only junctional sequences without quality scores, so filtering could not match that applied to full-length reads. To assign V/J genes and CDR3, sequences were annotated using PyIR, a Python wrapper for IgBLAST v1.9, with IMGT germline references. Reads with weak V/J assignments (E-value above 1e-6), missing CDR3, stop codons, out-of-frame junctions, or ambiguous translated residues were removed. V3J clonotypes were defined as sequences sharing the same inferred V gene, J gene, and CDR3 amino acid sequence. To compute the percentage overlap between repertoires, the number of shared unique clonotypes was divided by the size of the smaller repertoire. Richness of each repertoire was evaluated using RTK rarefaction, the Chao1 estimator, and Recon v2.1 estimates of unobserved clonotypes. OLGA was used to compute generation probabilities for all TCRbeta clonotypes that the gDNA method yielded from a handful of donors. TCRdb retrieved this table from immuneACCESS and kept in-frame rearrangements only. Not all clones are present; in checked studies, unresolved V genes account for under half, and no reason is known for the remainder. From that table come the V and J calls and clone size; the DNA was used to work out D and trimming. For this sample there are about 680,000 clones; more than 70% appear just once. The top ten hold 1.5% to 2% of the sample.

The TCR comes from a young woman in good health. Specimen: memory CD4+ T cells sorted from blood. In light of the paper, this sample's cell subset or site label describes: CD45RA-negative fraction. The V gene is TRBV7-8 and the J gene is TRBJ1-3, and TRBD1 may be the D gene, going by 5 matching bases. The sequenced DNA is TGTGCCAGCAGCCCCACGGGGGGGTTCCCCTCCTCTGGAAACACCATATATTTT. Translated, it gives CASSPTGGFPSSGNTIYF.